The rows below give T cell receptor beta chains drawn from one sample of a study of PD-L1 blockade in urothelial cancer. Assay: immunoSEQ multiplex PCR; the TCRdb copy retains only in-frame clones and omits some. This table holds 70,000 to 75,000 clones, 84% found once. The specimen was PBMCs, collected around atezolizumab (anti-PD-L1) treatment. The origin of the receptors is a woman aged 70 to 79 with urothelial cancer. Both conserved end residues are part of each CDR3. The order of the fields is J gene, clone size, V gene, D gene, CDR3 protein, CDR3 DNA. A D gene is named only where the DNA matches it firmly. Clone size is stated in some rows and not others, as once, few, many or a class when expanded.

TRBJ2-7 - TRBV14 TRBD1 CASSRLDRGSDEQYF TGTGCCAGCAGCCGCCTCGACAGGGGGTCAGACGAGCAGTACTTC
TRBJ1-4 - TRBV2 - CASSEPSPVATNEKLFF TGTGCCAGCAGTGAACCATCGCCAGTTGCAACTAATGAAAAACTGTTTTTT
TRBJ1-1 - TRBV18 - CASSPLPGGTEAFF TGTGCCAGCTCACCATTGCCGGGGGGCACTGAAGCTTTCTTT
TRBJ1-1 once TRBV6-1 TRBD1 CASSVDRGAPAEAFF TGTGCCAGCAGTGTAGACAGGGGGGCACCGGCTGAAGCTTTCTTT
TRBJ2-5 - TRBV7-9 TRBD1 CASSPGQGWGETQYF TGTGCCAGCAGCCCCGGACAGGGATGGGGGGAGACCCAGTACTTC
TRBJ2-3 - TRBV9 - CASSDRSGLDIDTQYF TGTGCCAGCAGCGACCGATCGGGACTCGACATTGATACGCAGTATTTT
TRBJ2-7 - TRBV7-9 - CASSLVHSYEQYF TGTGCCAGCAGCTTAGTTCATTCCTACGAGCAGTACTTC
TRBJ1-2 - TRBV18 TRBD1 CASSPSRTGAEGMGYTF TGTGCCAGCTCACCTTCTAGGACAGGCGCCGAGGGTATGGGCTACACCTTC
TRBJ2-1 - TRBV7-6 TRBD2 CASSLVISGRAGEQFF TGTGCCAGCAGCTTGGTCATTAGCGGGAGGGCCGGGGAGCAGTTCTTC
TRBJ1-2 - TRBV7-9 - CASSIQGNYGYTF TGTGCCAGCAGCATACAGGGTAACTATGGCTACACCTTC
TRBJ2-2 - TRBV30 TRBD2 CAWSTSGGTGELFF TGTGCCTGGAGCACTAGCGGGGGCACCGGGGAGCTGTTTTTT
TRBJ2-3 - TRBV27 TRBD2 CASRTRGGGDTQYF TGTGCCAGCAGGACACGGGGGGGCGGAGATACGCAGTATTTT
TRBJ1-2 - TRBV7-9 - CASSLREGSGYTF TGTGCCAGCAGCCTCAGGGAAGGTTCTGGCTACACCTTC
TRBJ1-5 few TRBV30 - CAWSRGGRAPYSNQPQHF TGTGCCTGGAGCCGGGGGGGTAGGGCACCCTATAGCAATCAGCCCCAGCATTTT
TRBJ2-1 - TRBV7-3 - CASSTRGGSSYNEQFF TGTGCCAGCAGTACTAGAGGGGGAAGCTCCTACAATGAGCAGTTCTTC
TRBJ2-2 - TRBV9 - CASSTLNTGELFF TGTGCCAGCAGCACTCTGAACACCGGGGAGCTGTTTTTT
TRBJ2-3 - TRBV18 TRBD2 CASSPRGAGESDTQYF TGTGCCAGCTCACCCCGGGGAGCGGGAGAGTCAGATACGCAGTATTTT
TRBJ1-1 - TRBV7-3 - CASSLSSDRNTEAFF TGTGCCAGCAGCTTATCCTCGGACAGGAACACTGAAGCTTTCTTT
TRBJ2-3 - TRBV19 - CASSGRVPQDTQYF TGTGCCAGTAGTGGTAGAGTTCCGCAAGATACGCAGTATTTT
TRBJ1-6 - TRBV5-6 TRBD1 CASSLYGQGAGNSPLHF TGTGCCAGCAGCTTGTACGGCCAGGGGGCAGGGAATTCACCCCTCCACTTT
TRBJ1-2 - TRBV6-7 - CASTPALIRVNYGYTF TGTGCCAGCACTCCCGCCCTTATCAGGGTTAACTATGGCTACACCTTC
TRBJ2-7 - TRBV2 - CASSVPTVQFYEQYF TGTGCCAGCAGTGTCCCCACAGTACAATTCTACGAGCAGTACTTC
TRBJ2-1 - TRBV7-2 - CASSSLWELAMNEQFF TGTGCCAGCAGCTCCCTATGGGAACTAGCTATGAATGAGCAGTTCTTC
TRBJ2-5 - TRBV5-5 - CASSLVPRETQYF TGTGCCAGCAGCTTGGTCCCACGGGAGACCCAGTACTTC
TRBJ2-3 - TRBV29-1 TRBD2 CSAELAGENTDTQYF TGCAGCGCAGAGCTAGCGGGAGAGAACACAGATACGCAGTATTTT
TRBJ1-1 - TRBV6-1 - CASSEDPGRTEAFF TGTGCCAGCAGTGAAGACCCAGGGCGGACTGAAGCTTTCTTT
TRBJ2-3 - TRBV5-1 - CASSLRGSVLTDTQYF TGCGCCAGCAGCTTGCGGGGTAGCGTGTTGACAGATACGCAGTATTTT
TRBJ2-1 - TRBV7-3 - CASSSQGGSYNEQFF TGTGCCAGCAGCTCACAGGGGGGGTCCTACAATGAGCAGTTCTTC
TRBJ1-2 - TRBV6-1 - CASSERGSYGYTF TGTGCCAGCAGTGAGAGAGGATCCTATGGCTACACCTTC
TRBJ1-5 - TRBV28 TRBD1 CASSLDRGSDSNQPQHF TGTGCCAGCAGCCTGGACAGGGGGTCCGATAGCAATCAGCCCCAGCATTTT
TRBJ2-3 - TRBV5-6 TRBD1 CASSSSLRQGISADTQYF TGTGCCAGCAGCTCAAGCCTCCGACAGGGGATTAGCGCAGATACGCAGTATTTT
TRBJ2-7 - TRBV4-1 TRBD2 CASSPEPGLGGNYEQYF TGCGCCAGCAGCCCCGAACCGGGACTAGGAGGGAACTACGAGCAGTACTTC
TRBJ2-7 - TRBV9 - CASSAGDITYEQYF TGTGCCAGCAGCGCTGGGGACATCACCTACGAGCAGTACTTC
TRBJ2-7 - TRBV5-5 TRBD1 CASSFRDRDYEQYF TGTGCCAGCAGCTTCCGGGACAGGGACTACGAGCAGTACTTC
TRBJ2-7 few TRBV6-1 TRBD2 CASSDLAGGPNEQYF TGTGCCAGCAGTGACCTAGCGGGGGGGCCAAACGAGCAGTACTTC
TRBJ2-2 - TRBV2 - CASSTYSLTGELFF TGTGCCAGCAGTACCTACAGTCTCACCGGGGAGCTGTTTTTT